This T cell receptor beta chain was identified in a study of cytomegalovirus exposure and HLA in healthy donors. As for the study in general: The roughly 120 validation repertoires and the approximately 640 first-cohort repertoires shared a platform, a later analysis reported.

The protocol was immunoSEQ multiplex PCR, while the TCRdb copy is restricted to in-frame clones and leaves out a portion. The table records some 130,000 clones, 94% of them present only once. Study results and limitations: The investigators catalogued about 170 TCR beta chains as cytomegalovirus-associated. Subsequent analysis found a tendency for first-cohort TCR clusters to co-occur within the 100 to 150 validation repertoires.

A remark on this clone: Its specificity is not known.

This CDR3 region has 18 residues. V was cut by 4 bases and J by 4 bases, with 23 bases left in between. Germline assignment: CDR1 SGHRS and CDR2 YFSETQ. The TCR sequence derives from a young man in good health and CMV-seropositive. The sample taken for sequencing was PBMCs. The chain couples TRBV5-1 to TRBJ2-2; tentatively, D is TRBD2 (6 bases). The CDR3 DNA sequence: TGCGCCAGCAGCGAGACTAGGTTAGGAAGTAGGGTCACCGGGGAGCTGTTTTTT. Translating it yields CASSETRLGSRVTGELFF.